This TCR beta chain was captured in a study of human T cells and chemical hapten exposure. Study outcomes and limitations: The study found that DPC sensitization did not change TCRs above 1 in 1000 frequency.

This sample's time point: pre-sensitization, week 0. Treatment indicated: therapeutic diphenylcyclopropenone sensitization with weekly scalp DPC. Total RNA extraction was carried out from unfractionated whole blood. This CDR3 contains 12 residues. The germline V gene has CDR1 SQVTM and CDR2 ANQGSEA. Trimming cost V 3 bases and J 6 bases, with 11 bases left between them. This clonotype was recorded many times. Antigen specificity is unknown. Original methodology: The number of TCRs in each sample had a median of approximately 99,000 and spanned about 20,000 to 690,600. TCRdb called the RACE reads again in MiXCR, with one record for every CDR3 protein. The V and J calls and clone size come from TCRdb's table, not from the authors' own analysis. Among fewer than 150,000 distinct CDR3 sequences, roughly 14% were seen once, and the ten largest hold approximately 2.8%.

The clonotype originates from a woman aged 18-35 years with alopecia areata. Some clones in this sample may be carry-over from other donors' samples. The specimen comprised whole blood, sampled in connection with sensitization to the hapten diphenylcyclopropenone (DPC). The chain is built from TRBV29-1 and TRBJ1-2, with D uncertain. In DNA, the CDR3 is TGCAGCGTTGACCCCGTGCCCCATGGCTACACCTTC. Amino acids: CSVDPVPHGYTF.